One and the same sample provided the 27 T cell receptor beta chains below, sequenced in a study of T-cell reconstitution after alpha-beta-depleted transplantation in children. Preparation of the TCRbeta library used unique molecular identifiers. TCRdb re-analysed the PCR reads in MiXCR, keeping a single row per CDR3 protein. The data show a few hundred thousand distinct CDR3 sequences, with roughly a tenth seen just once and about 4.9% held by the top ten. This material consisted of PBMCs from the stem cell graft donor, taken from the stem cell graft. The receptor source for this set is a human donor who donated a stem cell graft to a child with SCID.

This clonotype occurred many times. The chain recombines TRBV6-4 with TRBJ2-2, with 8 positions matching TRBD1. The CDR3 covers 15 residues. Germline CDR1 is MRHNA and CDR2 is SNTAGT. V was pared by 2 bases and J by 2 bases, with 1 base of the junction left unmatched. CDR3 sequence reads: CASSDGTGNTGELFF. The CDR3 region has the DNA TGTGCCAGCAGTGACGGGACAGGAAACACCGGGGAGCTGTTTTTT.

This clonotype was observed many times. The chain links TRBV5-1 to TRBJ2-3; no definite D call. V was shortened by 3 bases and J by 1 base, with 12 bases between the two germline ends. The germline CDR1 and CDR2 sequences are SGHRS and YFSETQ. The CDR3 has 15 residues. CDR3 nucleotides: TGCGCCAGCAGCTGGCAGGATCCCCGCACAGATACGCAGTATTTT. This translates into CASSWQDPRTDTQYF.

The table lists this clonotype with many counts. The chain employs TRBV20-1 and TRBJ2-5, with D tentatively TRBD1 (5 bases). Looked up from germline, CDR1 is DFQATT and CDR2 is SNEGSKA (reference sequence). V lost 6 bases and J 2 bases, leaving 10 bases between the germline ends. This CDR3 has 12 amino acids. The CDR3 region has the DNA TGCAGTGCGGGGCCGACGCAAGAGACCCAGTACTTC. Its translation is CSAGPTQETQYF.

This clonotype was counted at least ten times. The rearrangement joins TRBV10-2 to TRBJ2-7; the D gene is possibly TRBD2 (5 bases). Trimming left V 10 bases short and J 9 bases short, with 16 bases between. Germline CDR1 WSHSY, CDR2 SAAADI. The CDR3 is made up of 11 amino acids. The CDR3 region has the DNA TGCGCCACCGGGGAAGGGCAGGTGCAGTACTTC. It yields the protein CATGEGQVQYF.

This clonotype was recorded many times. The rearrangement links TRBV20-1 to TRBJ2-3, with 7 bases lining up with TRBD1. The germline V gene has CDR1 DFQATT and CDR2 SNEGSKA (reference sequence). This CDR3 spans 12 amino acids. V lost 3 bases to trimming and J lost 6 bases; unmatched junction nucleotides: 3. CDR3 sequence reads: CSARTGSDTQYF. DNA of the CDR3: TGCAGTGCTAGGACAGGGAGCGATACGCAGTATTTT.

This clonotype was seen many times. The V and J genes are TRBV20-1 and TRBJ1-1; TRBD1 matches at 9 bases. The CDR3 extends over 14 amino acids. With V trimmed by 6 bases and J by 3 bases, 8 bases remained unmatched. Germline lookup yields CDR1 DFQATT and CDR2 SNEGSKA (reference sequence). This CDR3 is CSAPVRTGDTEAFF. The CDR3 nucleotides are TGCAGTGCCCCAGTCAGGACAGGGGACACTGAAGCTTTCTTT.

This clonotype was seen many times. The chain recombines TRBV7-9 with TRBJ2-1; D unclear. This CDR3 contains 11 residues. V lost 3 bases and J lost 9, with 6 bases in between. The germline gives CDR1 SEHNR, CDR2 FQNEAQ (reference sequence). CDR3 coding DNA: TGTGCCAGCAGCTTGACAAGTGAGCAGTTCTTC. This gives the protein CASSLTSEQFF.

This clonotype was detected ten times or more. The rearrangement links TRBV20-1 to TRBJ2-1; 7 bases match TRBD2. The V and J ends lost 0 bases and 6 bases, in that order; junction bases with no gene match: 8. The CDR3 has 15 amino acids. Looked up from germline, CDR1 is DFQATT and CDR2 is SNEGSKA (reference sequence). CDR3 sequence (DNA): TGCAGTGCTAGAGATCCCAGCGGGGACGGCAATGAGCAGTTCTTC. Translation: CSARDPSGDGNEQFF.

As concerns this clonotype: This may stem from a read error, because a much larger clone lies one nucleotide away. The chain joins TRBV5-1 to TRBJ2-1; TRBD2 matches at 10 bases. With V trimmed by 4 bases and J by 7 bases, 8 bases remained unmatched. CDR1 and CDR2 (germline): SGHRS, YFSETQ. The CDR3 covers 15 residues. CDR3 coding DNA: TGCGCCAGCAGCCTGGGACTAGCGACTCTTAATGAGCAGTTCTTC. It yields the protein CASSLGLATLNEQFF.

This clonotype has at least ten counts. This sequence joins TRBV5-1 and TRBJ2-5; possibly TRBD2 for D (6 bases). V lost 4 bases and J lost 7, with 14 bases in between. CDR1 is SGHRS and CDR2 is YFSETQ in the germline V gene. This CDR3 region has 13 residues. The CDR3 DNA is TGCGCCAGCAGCGGTCTAGCGTTCGTGACCCAGTACTTC. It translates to CASSGLAFVTQYF. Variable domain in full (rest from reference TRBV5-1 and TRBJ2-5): KAGVTQTPRYLIKTRGQQVTLSCSPISGHRSVSWYQQTPGQGLQFLFEYFSETQRNKGNFPGRFSGRQFSNSRSEMNVSTLELGDSALYLCASSGLAFVTQYFGPGTRLLVL.

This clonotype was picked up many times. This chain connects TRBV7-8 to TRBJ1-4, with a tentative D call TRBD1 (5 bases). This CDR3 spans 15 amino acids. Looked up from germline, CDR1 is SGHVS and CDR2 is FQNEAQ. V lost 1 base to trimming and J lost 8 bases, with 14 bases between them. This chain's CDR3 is CASSLGGLVREKLFF. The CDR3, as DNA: TGTGCCAGCAGCTTAGGGGGCCTAGTACGCGAAAAACTGTTTTTT. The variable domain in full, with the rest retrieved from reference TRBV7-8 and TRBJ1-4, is GAGVSQSPRYKVAKRGQDVALRCDPISGHVSLFWYQQALGQGPEFLTYFQNEAQLDKSGLPSDRFFAERPEGSVSTLKIQRTQQEDSAVYLCASSLGGLVREKLFFGSGTQLSVL.

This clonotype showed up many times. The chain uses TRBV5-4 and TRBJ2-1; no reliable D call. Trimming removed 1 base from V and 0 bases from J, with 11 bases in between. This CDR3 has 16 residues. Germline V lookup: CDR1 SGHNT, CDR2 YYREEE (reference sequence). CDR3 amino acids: CASSLPRLSSYNEQFF. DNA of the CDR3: TGTGCCAGCAGCTTGCCCAGGCTAAGCTCCTACAATGAGCAGTTCTTC.

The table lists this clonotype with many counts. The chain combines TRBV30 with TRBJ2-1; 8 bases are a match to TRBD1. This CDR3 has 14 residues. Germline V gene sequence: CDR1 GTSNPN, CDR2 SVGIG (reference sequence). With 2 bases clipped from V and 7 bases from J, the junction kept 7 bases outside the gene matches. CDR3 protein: CAWSPDRGYNEQFF. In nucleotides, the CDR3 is TGTGCCTGGAGTCCCGACAGGGGCTATAATGAGCAGTTCTTC.

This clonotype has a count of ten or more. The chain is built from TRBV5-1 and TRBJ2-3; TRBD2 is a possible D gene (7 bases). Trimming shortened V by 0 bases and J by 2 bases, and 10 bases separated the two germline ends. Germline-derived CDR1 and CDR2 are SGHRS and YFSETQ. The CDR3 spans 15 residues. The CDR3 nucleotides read TGCGCCAGCAGCTTGGAGGGGGGGTACACAGATACGCAGTATTTT. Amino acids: CASSLEGGYTDTQYF.

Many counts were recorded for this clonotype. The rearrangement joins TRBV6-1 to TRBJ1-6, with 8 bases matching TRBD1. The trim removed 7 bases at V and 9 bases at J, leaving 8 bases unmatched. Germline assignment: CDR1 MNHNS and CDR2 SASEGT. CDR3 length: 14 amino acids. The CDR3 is CASTLWTGSSPLHF. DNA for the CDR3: TGTGCCAGCACCCTATGGACAGGGAGTTCACCCCTCCACTTT.

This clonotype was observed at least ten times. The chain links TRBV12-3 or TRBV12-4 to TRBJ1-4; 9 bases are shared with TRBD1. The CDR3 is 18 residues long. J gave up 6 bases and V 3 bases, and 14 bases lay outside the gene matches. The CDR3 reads CASSLDRGLNPWDEKLFF. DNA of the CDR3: TGTGCCAGCAGTTTGGACAGGGGCCTAAACCCATGGGATGAAAAACTGTTTTTT.

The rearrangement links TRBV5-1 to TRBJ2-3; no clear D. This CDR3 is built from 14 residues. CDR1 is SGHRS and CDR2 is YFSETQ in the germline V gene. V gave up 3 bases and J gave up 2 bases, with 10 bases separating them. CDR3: CASSSDRNTDTQYF. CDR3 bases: TGCGCCAGCAGCTCGGACCGAAACACAGATACGCAGTATTTT.

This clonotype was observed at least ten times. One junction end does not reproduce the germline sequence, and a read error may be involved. As DNA, the CDR3 is TGTGCCAGCAGCCTAGCCGGGACAGGGAGATATAATGAGCAGTTCTTC. Translation: CASSLAGTGRYNEQFF. The chain joins TRBV7-2 to TRBJ2-1; 9 nucleotides agree with TRBD1. This CDR3 has 16 amino acids. Germline lookup yields CDR1 SGHTA and CDR2 FQGNSA.

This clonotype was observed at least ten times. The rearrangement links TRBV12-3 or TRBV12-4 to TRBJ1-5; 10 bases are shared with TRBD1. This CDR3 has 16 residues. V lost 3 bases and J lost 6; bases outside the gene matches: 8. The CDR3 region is CASSFGSGQGGQPQHF. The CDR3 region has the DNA TGTGCCAGCAGTTTTGGATCCGGACAGGGGGGTCAGCCCCAGCATTTT.

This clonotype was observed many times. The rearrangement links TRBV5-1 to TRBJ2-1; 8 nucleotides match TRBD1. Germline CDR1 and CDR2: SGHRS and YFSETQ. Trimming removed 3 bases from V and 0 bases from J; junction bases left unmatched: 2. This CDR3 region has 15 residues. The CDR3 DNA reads TGCGCCAGCAGCTGGGGGACAGGCTCCTACAATGAGCAGTTCTTC. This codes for CASSWGTGSYNEQFF.

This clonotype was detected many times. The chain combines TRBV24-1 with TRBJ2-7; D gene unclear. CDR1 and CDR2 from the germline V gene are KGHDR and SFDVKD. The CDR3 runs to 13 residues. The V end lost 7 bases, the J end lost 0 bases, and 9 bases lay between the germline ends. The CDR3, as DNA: TGTGCCACCAGGGGCGAAATCTCCTACGAGCAGTACTTC. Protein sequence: CATRGEISYEQYF.

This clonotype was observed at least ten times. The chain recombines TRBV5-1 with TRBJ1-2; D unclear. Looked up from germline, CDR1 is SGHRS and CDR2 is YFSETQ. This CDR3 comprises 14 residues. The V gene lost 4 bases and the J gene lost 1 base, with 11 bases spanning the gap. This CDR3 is CASSPTDLNYGYTF. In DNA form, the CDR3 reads TGCGCCAGCAGCCCGACGGACCTTAACTATGGCTACACCTTC.

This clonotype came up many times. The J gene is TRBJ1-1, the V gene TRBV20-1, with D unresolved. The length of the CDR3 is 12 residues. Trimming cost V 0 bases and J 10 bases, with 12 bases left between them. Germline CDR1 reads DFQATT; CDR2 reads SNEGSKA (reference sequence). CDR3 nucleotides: TGCAGTGCTAGAGATCCCCGCCTAGGAGCTTTCTTT. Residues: CSARDPRLGAFF.

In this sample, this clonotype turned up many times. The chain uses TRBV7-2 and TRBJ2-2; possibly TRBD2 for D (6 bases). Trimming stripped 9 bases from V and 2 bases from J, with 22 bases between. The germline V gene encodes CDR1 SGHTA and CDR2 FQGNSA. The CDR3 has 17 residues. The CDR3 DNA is TGTGCCAGTAACCCTACTTTTGGGGCGGGAAACACCGGGGAGCTGTTTTTT. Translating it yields CASNPTFGAGNTGELFF.

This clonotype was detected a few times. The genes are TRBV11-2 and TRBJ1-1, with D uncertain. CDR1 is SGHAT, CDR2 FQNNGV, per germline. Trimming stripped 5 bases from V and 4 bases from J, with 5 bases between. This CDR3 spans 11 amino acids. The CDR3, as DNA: TGTGCCAGCAGCCGTAGCACTGAAGCTTTCTTT. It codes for CASSRSTEAFF.

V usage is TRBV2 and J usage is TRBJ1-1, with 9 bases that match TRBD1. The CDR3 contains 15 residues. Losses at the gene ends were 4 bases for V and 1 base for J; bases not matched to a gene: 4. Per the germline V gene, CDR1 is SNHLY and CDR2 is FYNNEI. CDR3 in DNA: TGTGCCAGCAGTGCCGAGACAGGGGGGAACACTGAAGCTTTCTTT. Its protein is CASSAETGGNTEAFF.

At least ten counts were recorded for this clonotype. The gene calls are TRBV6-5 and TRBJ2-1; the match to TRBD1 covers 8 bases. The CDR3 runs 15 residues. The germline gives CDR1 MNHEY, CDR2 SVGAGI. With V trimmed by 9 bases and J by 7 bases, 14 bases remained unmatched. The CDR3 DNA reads TGTGCCAGTAGATATGTCGAGACAGGGGATAATGAGCAGTTCTTC. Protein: CASRYVETGDNEQFF.